This T cell receptor beta chain was identified during a study of control samples from healthy donors and cancer patients. The method was immunoSEQ multiplex PCR; TCRdb's version includes in-frame clones alone and lacks a portion of them. The sample has under 80,000 clones, over 85% seen once. The CDR3 sequence is 16 residues long. Germline CDR1 reads SEHNR; CDR2 reads FQNEAQ (reference sequence). The V gene end was trimmed by 4 bases and the J gene end by 0 bases; junction bases not matched to a gene: 6. Sequencing input: PBMCs. This clonotype originated in a woman aged 40 to 50 with lung cancer. The chain recombines TRBV7-9 with TRBJ2-1, with TRBD1 identical over 7 bases. CDR3 DNA: TGTGCCAGCAGCTCGGACAGGTCCTACTCCTACAATGAGCAGTTCTTC. The encoded protein is CASSSDRSYSYNEQFF.